One and the same sample provided the 14 T cell receptor beta chains below, sequenced in a study of blood T cell repertoires in COVID-19. Here immunoSEQ multiplex PCR was the method, and the copy in TCRdb shows in-frame clones only, minus some. The sample includes hundreds of thousands of clones, around 89% of them seen just once. Sequenced: PBMCs or T cells enriched from blood (not recorded which). The receptor source for this set is a man between 25 and 39 years old who had recovered from COVID-19.

This sequence joins TRBV21-1 and TRBJ1-5; the table's D call TRBD1 went unverified against the DNA. TRBV21-1 is flagged as a pseudogene. The CDR3 is made up of 15 amino acids. The CDR3 region is CASSATDRNNQPQHF. The CDR3 nucleotides are TGTGCCAGCAGCGCCACCGACAGGAACAATCAGCCCCAGCATTTT.

The chain carries TRBV5-1 and TRBJ2-5; tentatively, D is TRBD1 (6 bases). Deletions cut 0 bases from V and 4 bases from J, with 13 bases between. CDR3 length: 15 amino acids. Germline assignment: CDR1 SGHRS and CDR2 YFSETQ. The CDR3 region has the DNA TGCGCCAGCAGCTTGGGACAGGTTCCCCGAGAGACCCAGTACTTC. Amino acids: CASSLGQVPRETQYF. Based on the CDR3 plus reference TRBV5-1 and TRBJ2-5, the full variable domain is KAGVTQTPRYLIKTRGQQVTLSCSPISGHRSVSWYQQTPGQGLQFLFEYFSETQRNKGNFPGRFSGRQFSNSRSEMNVSTLELGDSALYLCASSLGQVPRETQYFGPGTRLLVL.

A few counts support this clone. In DNA, the CDR3 is TGTGCCAGTTTTGGTATTGGGGGGACAGGGAATACTGAAGCTTTCTTT. Residues: CASFGIGGTGNTEAFF. The chain joins TRBV19 to TRBJ1-1; TRBD1 agrees at 9 bases. This CDR3 spans 16 amino acids. The V segment lost 8 bases and the J segment 5 bases; nucleotides outside the gene matches: 15. Germline V CDR1 and CDR2: LNHDA, SQIVND (reference sequence).

The chain combines TRBV3-1 (or the pseudogene TRBV3-2) with TRBJ1-4, with 8 positions matching TRBD1. The V and J ends lost 6 bases and 7 bases, in that order; junction bases with no gene match: 1. This CDR3 spans 12 amino acids. Germline-derived CDR1 and CDR2 are LGHDT and YNNKEL (reference sequence). The CDR3 loop reads CASRGTGEKLFF. The CDR3 region has the DNA TGTGCCAGCAGGGGGACAGGTGAAAAACTGTTTTTT.

The V and J genes are TRBV14 and TRBJ1-2; D perhaps matches TRBD1 (6 bases). The germline gives CDR1 SGHDN, CDR2 FVKESK. The CDR3 extends over 16 amino acids. V was clipped by 1 base and J by 5 bases, with 17 bases between them. This CDR3 is CASSQGRGGPLYGYTF. The DNA of the CDR3 is TGTGCCAGCAGCCAAGGGAGAGGGGGTCCACTGTATGGCTACACCTTC. Supplemented by reference TRBV14 and TRBJ1-2, the full variable domain reads EAGVTQFPSHSVIEKGQTVTLRCDPISGHDNLYWYRRVMGKEIKFLLHFVKESKQDESGMPNNRFLAERTGGTYSTLKVQPAELEDSGVYFCASSQGRGGPLYGYTFGSGTRLTVV.

The chain uses TRBV6-2 or TRBV6-3 and TRBJ2-1; D may be TRBD2 (6 bases). Trimming took off 0 bases at V and 6 bases at J, with 12 bases between the two ends. Germline CDR1 and CDR2: MNHEY and SVGEGT. The CDR3 loop spans 15 amino acids. CDR3 coding DNA: TGTGCCAGCAGTTACTCGGCGGGACGGTCCAATGAGCAGTTCTTC. Residues: CASSYSAGRSNEQFF.

This rearrangement joins TRBV20-1 to TRBJ1-2, with 7 bases fitting TRBD1. Germline V gene data show CDR1 as DFQATT and CDR2 as SNEGSKA (reference sequence). The V and J ends lost 3 bases and 7 bases, in that order; junction bases with no gene match: 14. The CDR3 length is 15 residues. The CDR3 sequence: CSASELDRVGSGYTF. The CDR3 DNA reads as TGCAGTGCTAGTGAATTAGACAGGGTCGGGAGTGGCTACACCTTC.

The chain couples TRBV27 to TRBJ2-1; TRBD2 aligns across 13 bases. The J segment lost 7 bases and the V segment lost 8 bases, leaving 11 bases of the junction unmatched. The CDR3 runs to 16 residues. Germline CDR1 is MNHEY and CDR2 is SMNVEV (reference sequence). The CDR3 DNA reads as TGTGCCAGCTACTCCCGGACTAGCGGGGGACCAAATGAGCAGTTCTTC. Its translation: CASYSRTSGGPNEQFF.

The chain employs TRBV9 and TRBJ2-3, with 9 positions matching TRBD2. Germline V gives CDR1 SGDLS, CDR2 YYNGEE. The CDR3 has 16 residues. V lost 0 bases, J lost 5 bases, and 7 bases stayed unmatched. CDR3 region: CASSVGGASGVDTQYF. CDR3 DNA sequence: TGTGCCAGCAGCGTAGGTGGGGCTAGCGGGGTAGATACGCAGTATTTT.

The table lists this clone with a count of one. The chain has TRBV5-1 and TRBJ1-2; TRBD1 is a possible D gene (5 bases). The V and J ends lost 0 bases and 3 bases respectively, with 9 bases between them. CDR3 length equals 14 residues. Germline lookup yields CDR1 SGHRS and CDR2 YFSETQ. CDR3 DNA sequence: TGCGCCAGCAGCTTGGACAAGACAGACTATGGCTACACCTTC. Translating it yields CASSLDKTDYGYTF.

This clone was counted a single time. This chain joins TRBV28 and TRBJ2-1; 8 positions match TRBD2. Trimming took 1 base from V and 4 from J; bases not matched to a gene: 9. This CDR3 is built from 17 residues. From germline, CDR1 is MDHEN and CDR2 SYDVKM. CDR3 region: CASSLSRAGRGYNEQFF. The CDR3 DNA follows: TGTGCCAGCAGTTTATCAAGGGCCGGGAGGGGATACAATGAGCAGTTCTTC.

The J gene is TRBJ2-7, the V gene TRBV3-1 (or the pseudogene TRBV3-2); tentatively, D is TRBD2 (5 bases). Per the germline V gene, CDR1 is LGHDT and CDR2 is YNNKEL (reference sequence). The CDR3 has 14 amino acids. V gave up 1 base and J gave up 3 bases, with 10 bases separating them. The CDR3 spells CASSQVASSYEQYF. The CDR3 DNA follows: TGTGCCAGCAGCCAAGTAGCGTCAAGCTACGAGCAGTACTTC.

V and J are TRBV7-8 and TRBJ2-5; weak D call: TRBD2 (6 bases). V was pared by 5 bases and J by 5 bases, with 18 bases between. The CDR3 consists of 15 residues. In germline, CDR1 is SGHVS, CDR2 FQNEAQ. The CDR3 protein is CASSPAGGQGETQYF. The CDR3 DNA follows: TGTGCCAGCAGCCCGGCCGGAGGGCAGGGCGAGACCCAGTACTTC.

The genes are TRBV6-6 and TRBJ2-7; D is unclear. Per the germline V gene, CDR1 is MNHNY and CDR2 is SVGAGI (reference sequence). This CDR3 spans 13 amino acids. V lost 7 bases, J lost 7 bases, and 17 bases lay in between. The CDR3 DNA reads as TGTGCCAGCACGGTGTCCCAAGAGTGGGAGCAGTACTTC. This translates into CASTVSQEWEQYF.